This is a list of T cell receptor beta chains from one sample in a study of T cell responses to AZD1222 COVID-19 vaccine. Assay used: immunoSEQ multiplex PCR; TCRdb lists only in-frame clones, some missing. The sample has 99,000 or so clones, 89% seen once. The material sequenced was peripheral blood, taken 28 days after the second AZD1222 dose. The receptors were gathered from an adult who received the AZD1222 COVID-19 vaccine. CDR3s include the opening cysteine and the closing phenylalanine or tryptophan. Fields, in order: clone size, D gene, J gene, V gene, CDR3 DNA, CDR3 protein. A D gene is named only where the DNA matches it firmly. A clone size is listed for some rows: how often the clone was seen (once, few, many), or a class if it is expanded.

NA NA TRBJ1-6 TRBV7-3 TGTGCCAGCAGCTTAACCCGGGCCGGTCTCTATAATTCACCCCTCCACTTT CASSLTRAGLYNSPLHF
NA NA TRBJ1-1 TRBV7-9 TGTGCCAGCAGCTTAAGGGGGGTGGGCACTGAAGCTTTCTTT CASSLRGVGTEAFF
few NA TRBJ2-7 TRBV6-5 TGTGCCAGCAGTTACGAGGCAGGGGATCGCGAGCAGTACTTC CASSYEAGDREQYF
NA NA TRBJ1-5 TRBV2 TGTGCCAGCAGTATGGACAGCAATCAGCCCCAGCATTTT CASSMDSNQPQHF
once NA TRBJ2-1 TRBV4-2 TGTGCCAGCAGCCAAGTTATAGGAGACCCCGAGCAGTTCTTC CASSQVIGDPEQFF
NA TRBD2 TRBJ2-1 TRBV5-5 TGTGCCAGCAGCTTGGGCGCGGGAGGGTACAATGAGCAGTTCTTC CASSLGAGGYNEQFF
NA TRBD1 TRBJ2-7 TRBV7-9 TGTGCCAGCAGCCCCGGACAGGGGTTAAGCGAGCAGTACTTC CASSPGQGLSEQYF
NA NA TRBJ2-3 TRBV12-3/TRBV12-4 TGTGCCAGCAGTCGGGACGCCGAGTCGTATTTT CASSRDAESYF
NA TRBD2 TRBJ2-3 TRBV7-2 TGTGCCAGCAGTGGTCTAGCGGGAGCAGCAGATACGCAGTATTTT CASSGLAGAADTQYF
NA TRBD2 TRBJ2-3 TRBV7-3 TGTGCCAGCAGCTCGGGACTAGCGGGAGGGTTAGATACGCAGTATTTT CASSSGLAGGLDTQYF
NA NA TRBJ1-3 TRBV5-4 TGTGCCAGCAGCGGGGGAGGACAGCTCTCTGGAAACACCATATATTTT CASSGGGQLSGNTIYF
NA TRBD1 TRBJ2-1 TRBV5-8 TGTGCCAGCAGCCTTCCTTGGTGGGACAGGGACTACAATGAGCAGTTCTTC CASSLPWWDRDYNEQFF
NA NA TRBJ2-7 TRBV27 TGTGCCAGCAGTTTATCTGTAGCGGACTCGACCTACGAGCAGTACTTC CASSLSVADSTYEQYF
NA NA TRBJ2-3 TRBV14 TGTGCCAGCAGCCGGACAGGAGTAGCGGGATGGAGGACTGATACGCAGTATTTT CASSRTGVAGWRTDTQYF
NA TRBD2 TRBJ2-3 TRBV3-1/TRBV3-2 TGTGCCAGCAGCCAAGAAACGGGGGGAGATACGCAGTATTTT CASSQETGGDTQYF
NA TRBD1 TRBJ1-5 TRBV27 TGTGCCAGCAGACGCCTCCGGGACAGGGACGATCAGCCCCAGCATTTT CASRRLRDRDDQPQHF
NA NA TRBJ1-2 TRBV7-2 TGTGCCAGCAGCTTAGAAAGACAGAGCTATGGCTACACCTTC CASSLERQSYGYTF
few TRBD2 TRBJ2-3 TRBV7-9 TGTGCCAGCAGCGGGCGGACTAGCGGGATTAGAGATACGCAGTATTTT CASSGRTSGIRDTQYF
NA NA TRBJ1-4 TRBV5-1 TGCGCCAGCAGCAGACAGAGCTTTAATGAAAAACTGTTTTTT CASSRQSFNEKLFF
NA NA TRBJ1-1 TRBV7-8 TGTGCCAGCAGCCCCTGGACGGATATGAACACTGAAGCTTTCTTT CASSPWTDMNTEAFF
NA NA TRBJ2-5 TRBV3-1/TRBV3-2 TGTGCCAGCAGCCTGTTAACTAGGGGTCAAGAGACCCAGTACTTC CASSLLTRGQETQYF
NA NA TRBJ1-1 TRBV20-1 TGCAGTGCCCTGGGGGGGCTGAGAGCTTTCTTT CSALGGLRAFF
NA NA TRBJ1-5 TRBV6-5 TGTGCCAGCAGACCCGACAGGAGCAATCAGCCCCAGCATTTT CASRPDRSNQPQHF
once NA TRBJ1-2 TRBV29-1 TGCAGCGTGGGATTTATGACTGGCTATGGCTACACCTTC CSVGFMTGYGYTF
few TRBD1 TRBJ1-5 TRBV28 TGTGCCAGCAGTCGAGGACAGGGGAGGAATCAGCCCCAGCATTTT CASSRGQGRNQPQHF
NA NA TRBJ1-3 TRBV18 TGTGCCAGCTCAGAGGCCAGGGGAGCGACTGGAAACACCATATATTTT CASSEARGATGNTIYF
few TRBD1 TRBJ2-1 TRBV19 TGTGCCAGTAGTCGGGCTTTCACAGGGGGCGGAAGTGAGCAGTTCTTC CASSRAFTGGGSEQFF
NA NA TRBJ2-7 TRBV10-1 TGCGCCAGCAGTGAGAATACGGGACACCCGAGGAGCTCCTACGAGCAGTACTTC CASSENTGHPRSSYEQYF
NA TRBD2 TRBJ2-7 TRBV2 TGTGCCAGCAGTGGGGGACTAGCGGGAGTCTCCGAGCAGTACTTC CASSGGLAGVSEQYF
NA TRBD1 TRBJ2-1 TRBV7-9 TGTGCCAGCAGCCCAAACACCTTGGTAGGGACAGGACGGTTCTTC CASSPNTLVGTGRFF
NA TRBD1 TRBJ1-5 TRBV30 TGTGCCTGGAGTGGACAGGGCCCAGGACAGCCCCAGCATTTT CAWSGQGPGQPQHF
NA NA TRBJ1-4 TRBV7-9 TGTGCCAGCAGTTCGACACTTGCTAATGAAAAACTGTTTTTT CASSSTLANEKLFF
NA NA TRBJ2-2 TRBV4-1 TGCGCCAGCAGCCACAGATGGGGTCCTAACACCGGGGAGCTGTTTTTT CASSHRWGPNTGELFF
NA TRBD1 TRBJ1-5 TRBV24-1 TGTGCCACCAGTGAGGACAGGTCCCCCAATCAGCCCCAGCATTTT CATSEDRSPNQPQHF
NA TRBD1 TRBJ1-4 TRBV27 TGTGCCAGCAGCTTATTCACGACAGGGAATGGAAAACTGTTTTTT CASSLFTTGNGKLFF
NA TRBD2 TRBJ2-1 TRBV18 TGTGCCAGCTCACCACCCGGGGGGATTTCCTACAATGAGCAGTTCTTC CASSPPGGISYNEQFF
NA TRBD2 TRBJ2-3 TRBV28 TGTGCCAGCAGTTCGCCTGTGGGGGGGACTTTCACAGATACGCAGTATTTT CASSSPVGGTFTDTQYF
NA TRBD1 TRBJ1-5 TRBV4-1 TGCGCCAGCAGCCCACCTGCCGGGGAGGGGGCCGGGCAGCCCCAGCATTTT CASSPPAGEGAGQPQHF
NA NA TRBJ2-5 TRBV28 TGTGCCAGCAGTTTTGCCCCCCCCCAAGAGACCCAGTACTTC CASSFAPPQETQYF
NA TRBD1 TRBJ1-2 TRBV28 TGTGCCAGCAGTCCACCCAGGGGGCGCAGTTTTAACTATGGCTACACCTTC CASSPPRGRSFNYGYTF
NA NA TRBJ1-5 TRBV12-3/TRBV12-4 TGTGCCAGCAGCCCGGACAGCAATCAGCCCCAGCATTTT CASSPDSNQPQHF
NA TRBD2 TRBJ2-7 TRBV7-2 TGTGCCAGCAGCTTAGGGCTAGCGGCTATCTACGAGCAGTACTTC CASSLGLAAIYEQYF
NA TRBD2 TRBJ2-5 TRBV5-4 TGTGCCAGCAGCCCACCAACTAGCGGAGTGGGGGAGACCCAGTACTTC CASSPPTSGVGETQYF
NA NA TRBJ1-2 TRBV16 TGTGCCAGCAGCCAATCAAGCGGAAACTATGGCTACACCTTC CASSQSSGNYGYTF
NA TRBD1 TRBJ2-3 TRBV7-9 TGTGCCAGCAGCCCGCAGGGGGTCCCCACAGATACGCAGTATTTT CASSPQGVPTDTQYF
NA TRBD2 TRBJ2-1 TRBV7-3 TGTGCCAGCAGCTTGGGACTAGCAACCGATGAGCAGTTCTTC CASSLGLATDEQFF
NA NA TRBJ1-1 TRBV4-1 TGCGCCAGCAGCCAAGCAGGGTACACGACAGGGAACACTGAAGCTTTCTTT CASSQAGYTTGNTEAFF
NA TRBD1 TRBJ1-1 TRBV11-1 TGTGCCAGCAGCCTTGACAGGGGGAACACTGAAGCTTTCTTT CASSLDRGNTEAFF
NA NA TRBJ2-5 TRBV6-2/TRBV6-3 TGTGCCAGCAGTCCGCGGGTGGGAAAGTCCAAAGAGACCCAGTACTTC CASSPRVGKSKETQYF
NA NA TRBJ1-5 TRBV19 TGTGCCAGTAGTATAGTAAGGCCGTATGGCAATCAGCCCCAGCATTTT CASSIVRPYGNQPQHF
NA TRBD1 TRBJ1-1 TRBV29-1 TGCAGCGTTTCTCAGGGGGGATTGAACACTGAAGCTTTCTTT CSVSQGGLNTEAFF
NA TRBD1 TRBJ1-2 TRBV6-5 TGTGCCAGCAGTTACGGGACAGGGATAGTCCAGAGGGGCTACACCTTC CASSYGTGIVQRGYTF